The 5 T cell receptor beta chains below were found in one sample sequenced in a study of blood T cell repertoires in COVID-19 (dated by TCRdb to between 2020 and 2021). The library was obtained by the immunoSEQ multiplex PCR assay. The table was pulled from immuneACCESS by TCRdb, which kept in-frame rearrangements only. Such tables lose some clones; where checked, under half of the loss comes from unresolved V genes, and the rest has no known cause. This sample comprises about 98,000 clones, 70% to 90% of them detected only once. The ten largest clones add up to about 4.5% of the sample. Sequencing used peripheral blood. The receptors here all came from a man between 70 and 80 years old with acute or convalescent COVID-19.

Here the CDR3 reads CASSLIGEEQFF. The CDR3 DNA sequence: TGTGCCAGCAGCTTAATCGGGGAAGAGCAGTTCTTC. This chain joins TRBV7-9 and TRBJ2-1, with D perhaps TRBD2 (5 bases). V was cut by 2 bases and J by 10 bases, with 9 bases left in between. Looked up from germline, CDR1 is SEHNR and CDR2 is FQNEAQ (reference sequence). CDR3 size: 12 residues. The full variable domain, rest sourced from reference TRBV7-9 and TRBJ2-1, is DTGVSQNPRHKITKRGQNVTFRCDPISEHNRLYWYRQTLGQGPEFLTYFQNEAQLEKSRLLSDRFSAERPKGSFSTLEIQRTEQGDSAMYLCASSLIGEEQFFGPGTRLTVL.

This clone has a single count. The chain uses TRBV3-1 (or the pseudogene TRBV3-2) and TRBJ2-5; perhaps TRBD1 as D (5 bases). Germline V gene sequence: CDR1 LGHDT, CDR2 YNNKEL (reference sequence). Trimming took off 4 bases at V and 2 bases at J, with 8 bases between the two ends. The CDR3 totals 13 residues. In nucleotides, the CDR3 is TGTGCCAGCAGCCGCGACAGACAAGAGACCCAGTACTTC. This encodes CASSRDRQETQYF.

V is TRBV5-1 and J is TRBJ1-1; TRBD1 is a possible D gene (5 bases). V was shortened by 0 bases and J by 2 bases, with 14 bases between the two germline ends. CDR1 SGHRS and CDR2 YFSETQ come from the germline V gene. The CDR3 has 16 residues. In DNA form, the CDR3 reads TGCGCCAGCAGCTTGGGGGCGAGACAGACTAACACTGAAGCTTTCTTT. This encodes CASSLGARQTNTEAFF.

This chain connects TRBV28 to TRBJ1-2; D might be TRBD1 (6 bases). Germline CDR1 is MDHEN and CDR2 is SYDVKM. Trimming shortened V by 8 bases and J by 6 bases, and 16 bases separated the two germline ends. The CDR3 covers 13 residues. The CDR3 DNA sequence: TGTGCCAGCGGCTTAGGGGGGGGTCATGGCTACACCTTC. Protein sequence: CASGLGGGHGYTF.

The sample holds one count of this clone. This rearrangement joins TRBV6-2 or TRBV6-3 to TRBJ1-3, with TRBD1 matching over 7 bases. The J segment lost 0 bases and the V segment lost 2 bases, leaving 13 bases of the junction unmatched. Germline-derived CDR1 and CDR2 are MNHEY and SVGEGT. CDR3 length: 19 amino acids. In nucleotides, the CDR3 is TGTGCCAGCAGTTACACCACAGGGGACGGTAAACACTCTGGAAACACCATATATTTT. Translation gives CASSYTTGDGKHSGNTIYF.